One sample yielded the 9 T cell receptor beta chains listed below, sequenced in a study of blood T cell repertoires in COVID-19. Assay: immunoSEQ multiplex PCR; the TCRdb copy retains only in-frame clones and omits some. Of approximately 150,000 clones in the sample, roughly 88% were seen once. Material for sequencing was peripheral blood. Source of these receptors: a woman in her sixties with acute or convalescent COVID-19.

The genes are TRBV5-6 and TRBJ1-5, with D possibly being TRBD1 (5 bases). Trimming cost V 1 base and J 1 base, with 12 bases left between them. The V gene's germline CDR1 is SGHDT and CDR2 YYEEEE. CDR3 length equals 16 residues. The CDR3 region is CASSLMAGQSNQPQHF. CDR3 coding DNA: TGTGCCAGCAGCTTGATGGCAGGGCAGAGCAATCAGCCCCAGCATTTT. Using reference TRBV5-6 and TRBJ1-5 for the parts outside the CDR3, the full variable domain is DAGVTQSPTHLIKTRGQQVTLRCSPKSGHDTVSWYQQALGQGPQFIFQYYEEEERQRGNFPDRFSGHQFPNYSSELNVNALLLGDSALYLCASSLMAGQSNQPQHFGDGTRLSIL.

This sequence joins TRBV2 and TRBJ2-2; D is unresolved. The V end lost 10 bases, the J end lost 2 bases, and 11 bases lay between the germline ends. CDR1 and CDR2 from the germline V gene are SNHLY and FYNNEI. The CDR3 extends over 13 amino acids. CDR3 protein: CATLNQNTGELFF. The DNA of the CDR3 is TGTGCCACCCTAAATCAAAACACCGGGGAGCTGTTTTTT.

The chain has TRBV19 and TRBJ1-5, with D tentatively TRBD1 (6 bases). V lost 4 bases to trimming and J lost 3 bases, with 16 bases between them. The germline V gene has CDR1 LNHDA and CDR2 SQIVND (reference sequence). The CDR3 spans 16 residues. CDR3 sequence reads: CASSKFLWGPNQPQHF. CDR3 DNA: TGTGCCAGTAGTAAGTTCCTTTGGGGGCCCAATCAGCCCCAGCATTTT.

The CDR3 loop is CASSNGGTIYF. Written as DNA, the CDR3 is TGTGCCAGCAGCAACGGGGGGACCATATATTTT. This chain joins TRBV3-1 (or the pseudogene TRBV3-2) and TRBJ1-3; possibly TRBD1 for D (5 bases). The CDR3 length is 11 residues. Germline V CDR1 and CDR2: LGHDT, YNNKEL (reference sequence). Trimming cost V 5 bases and J 10 bases, with 9 bases left between them.

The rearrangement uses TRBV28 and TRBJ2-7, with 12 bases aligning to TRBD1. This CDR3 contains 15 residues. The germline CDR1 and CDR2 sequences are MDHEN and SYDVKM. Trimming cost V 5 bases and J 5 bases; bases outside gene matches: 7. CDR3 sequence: CASSGGQGAWDEQYF. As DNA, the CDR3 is TGTGCCAGCAGTGGGGGACAGGGGGCTTGGGACGAGCAGTACTTC.

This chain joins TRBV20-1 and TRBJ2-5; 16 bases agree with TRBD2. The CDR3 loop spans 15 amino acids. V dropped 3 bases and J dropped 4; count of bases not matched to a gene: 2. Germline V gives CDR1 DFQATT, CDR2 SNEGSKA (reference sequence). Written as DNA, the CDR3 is TGCAGTGCTAGTGGGACTAGCGGGGGGGCAGAGACCCAGTACTTC. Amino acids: CSASGTSGGAETQYF.

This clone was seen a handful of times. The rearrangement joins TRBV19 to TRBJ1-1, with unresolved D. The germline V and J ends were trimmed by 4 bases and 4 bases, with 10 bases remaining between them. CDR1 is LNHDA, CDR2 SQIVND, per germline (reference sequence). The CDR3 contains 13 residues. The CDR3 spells CASSSQVSTEAFF. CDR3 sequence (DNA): TGTGCCAGTAGTAGTCAGGTTTCCACTGAAGCTTTCTTT. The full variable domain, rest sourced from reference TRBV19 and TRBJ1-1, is DGGITQSPKYLFRKEGQNVTLSCEQNLNHDAMYWYRQDPGQGLRLIYYSQIVNDFQKGDIAEGYSVSREKKESFPLTVTSAQKNPTAFYLCASSSQVSTEAFFGQGTRLTVV.

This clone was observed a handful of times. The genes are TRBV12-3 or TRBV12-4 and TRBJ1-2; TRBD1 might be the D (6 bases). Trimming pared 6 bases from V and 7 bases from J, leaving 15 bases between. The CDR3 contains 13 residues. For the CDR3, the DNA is TGTGCCAGCAGCCCGAAAGTCAGGGGTGGCTACACCTTC. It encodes CASSPKVRGGYTF.

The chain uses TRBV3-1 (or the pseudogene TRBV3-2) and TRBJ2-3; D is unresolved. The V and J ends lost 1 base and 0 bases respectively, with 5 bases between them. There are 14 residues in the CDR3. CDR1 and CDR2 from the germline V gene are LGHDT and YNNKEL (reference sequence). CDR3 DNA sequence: TGTGCCAGCAGCCAAGGCACTAGCACAGATACGCAGTATTTT. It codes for CASSQGTSTDTQYF.